The entry below gives a single T cell receptor beta chain sequence along with its context. Antigen unknown. The data stem from a study of cytomegalovirus exposure and HLA in healthy donors. Use of 60 Vbeta and 13 Jbeta primers characterized the PCR. Data came from immunoSEQ multiplex PCR; TCRdb stores just in-frame clones and leaves some out. The table lists approximately 110,000 clones, about three quarters of them singletons. Study results and limitations: Common viral pathogens seemed to be connected with several of the most significant clusters, according to a later analysis.

This CDR3 comprises 17 residues. After removal of 1 base from V and 5 bases from J, the junction contained 9 bases not matched to a gene. Germline V lookup: CDR1 MGHRA, CDR2 YSYEKL. Sequences were obtained from PBMCs. The chain is built from TRBV4-1 and TRBJ2-3; 10 nucleotides match TRBD1. The TCR originated in a man aged 45-65 years in good health and CMV-seronegative. CDR3 in amino acids: CASSQGWGQGMRDTQYF. The CDR3 coding sequence is TGCGCCAGCAGCCAAGGGTGGGGACAGGGGATGAGAGATACGCAGTATTTT.